Below, 27 T cell receptor beta chains from the same sample are listed, as sequenced in a study of cytomegalovirus exposure and HLA in healthy donors (dated by TCRdb to between 2016 and 2019). The library was prepared using the immunoSEQ multiplex PCR assay. A mixture of 60 forward primers for TCR Vbeta segments and 13 reverse primers for TCR Jbeta segments was used in the multiplex PCR. TCRdb limited this immuneACCESS table to in-frame rearrangements with V and J called. A share of clones is missing; checked studies link under half to unresolved V genes, and the rest is unexplained. Here the sample has 200,000 to 250,000 clones; around 88% occur a single time. The biggest ten clones account for roughly 1% of the sample. The sequencing sample was made of PBMCs. These receptor sequences come from a woman under 30 in good health and CMV-seronegative.

This chain uses TRBV4-3 with TRBJ2-4; TRBD1 agrees at 9 bases. V lost 4 bases to trimming and J lost 0 bases; unmatched junction nucleotides: 7. This CDR3 has 17 amino acids. The germline CDR1 and CDR2 sequences are LGHNA and YSLEER. The CDR3 nucleotides are TGCGCCAGCAGCCCATCCGGGACAGGGCTAGCCAAAAACATTCAGTACTTC. Translating gives CASSPSGTGLAKNIQYF.

The rearrangement links TRBV19 to TRBJ2-3; 8 bases map to TRBD2. V shed 7 bases and J 1 base; nucleotides not matched to a gene: 10. The CDR3 totals 16 residues. Germline CDR1 reads LNHDA; CDR2 reads SQIVND (reference sequence). Here the CDR3 DNA reads TGTGCCAGTAAACCCCTGAGCGGGAGTGGCACAGATACGCAGTATTTT. It translates to CASKPLSGSGTDTQYF.

The CDR3 region has the DNA TGCGCCAGCAGCTCCCGGACAGGGGTAGATGAAAAACTGTTTTTT. Its protein is CASSSRTGVDEKLFF. J is TRBJ1-4 and V is TRBV4-3; 9 nucleotides line up with TRBD1. Germline trimming cut 5 bases from V and 6 bases from J; bases unmatched to any gene: 7. CDR3 length: 15 residues. Germline lookup yields CDR1 LGHNA and CDR2 YSLEER.

The rearrangement links TRBV28 to TRBJ1-3, with D unclear. CDR3 length: 16 amino acids. Trimming took off 3 bases at V and 3 bases at J, with 15 bases between the two ends. The germline gives CDR1 MDHEN, CDR2 SYDVKM. This CDR3 reads CASSFINGNFGNTIYF. The CDR3, as DNA: TGTGCCAGCAGTTTTATTAACGGGAACTTTGGAAACACCATATATTTT.

The V gene is TRBV19, the J gene TRBJ2-3, with 8 bases lining up with TRBD1. CDR1 is LNHDA, CDR2 SQIVND, per germline (reference sequence). This CDR3 comprises 15 residues. V lost 2 bases, J lost 1 base, and 2 bases stayed unmatched. DNA of the CDR3: TGTGCCAGTAGTATATGGGGACAGGGCACAGATACGCAGTATTTT. As protein: CASSIWGQGTDTQYF.

Remarks on this clone: The sample contains more than one DNA sequence encoding this CDR3. The gene calls are TRBV6-1 and TRBJ1-2, with 11 bases aligning to TRBD1. Per the germline V gene, CDR1 is MNHNS and CDR2 is SASEGT. This CDR3 is 15 amino acids long. Trimming took 2 bases from V and 7 from J; bases not matched to a gene: 6. The DNA for the CDR3 is TGTGCCAGCAGTGAAAGCGGACAGGGGGCAGGTGGCTACACCTTC. Amino acid sequence: CASSESGQGAGGYTF.

This sequence joins TRBV7-9 and TRBJ1-1; possibly TRBD1 for D (5 bases). V was trimmed by 2 bases and J by 3 bases, leaving 13 bases between them. Looked up from germline, CDR1 is SEHNR and CDR2 is FQNEAQ (reference sequence). The CDR3 is 15 amino acids. The CDR3 bases are TGTGCCAGCAGCTTATACGTCAGGGTGGACACTGAAGCTTTCTTT. This translates into CASSLYVRVDTEAFF.

This clone was detected only once. The gene calls are TRBV30 and TRBJ2-7; possible D gene TRBD1, 5 bases. The CDR3 runs 15 residues. V was trimmed by 3 bases and J by 3 bases, leaving 18 bases between them. Germline lookup yields CDR1 GTSNPN and CDR2 SVGIG (reference sequence). The DNA of the CDR3 is TGTGCCTGGAGCCCCTGGACAAAAAAGAGCTACGAGCAGTACTTC. Residues: CAWSPWTKKSYEQYF.

The chain employs TRBV13 and TRBJ2-5; TRBD1 aligns across 7 bases. The V and J ends lost 5 bases and 3 bases, in that order; junction bases with no gene match: 3. Germline loops: CDR1 PRHDT, CDR2 FYEKMQ (reference sequence). The CDR3 extends over 13 amino acids. The CDR3 region has the DNA TGTGCCAGCAGCCTTGACAGGGAAGAGACCCAGTACTTC. Translation gives CASSLDREETQYF.

The CDR3 nucleotides are TGTGCCAGCAGTGACGGAGGGAGCTCTGGAAACACCATATATTTT. As protein: CASSDGGSSGNTIYF. The chain combines TRBV2 with TRBJ1-3; no clear D gene. The CDR3 spans 15 residues. The germline V gene encodes CDR1 SNHLY and CDR2 FYNNEI. V lost 3 bases to trimming and J lost 0 bases, with 9 bases between them.

V gene TRBV5-1 combines with J gene TRBJ1-2; D ambiguous. The CDR3 totals 14 residues. Trimming cost V 0 bases and J 4 bases, with 10 bases left between them. CDR1 and CDR2 from the germline V gene are SGHRS and YFSETQ. CDR3 loop: CASSLVDAGYGYTF. The CDR3 region has the DNA TGCGCCAGCAGCTTGGTGGATGCGGGCTATGGCTACACCTTC.

This clone has only one observation. The CDR3 DNA reads as TGTGCCAGCAGAGACCTAGGGAACACTGAAGCTTTCTTT. Translating it yields CASRDLGNTEAFF. The chain is built from TRBV6-5 and TRBJ1-1, with unresolved D. This CDR3 is 13 amino acids long. The germline CDR1 and CDR2 sequences are MNHEY and SVGAGI. Trimming removed 6 bases at V and 1 base at J, with 9 bases between.

CDR3 region: CSVHLGGAGETQYF. CDR3 nucleotide sequence: TGCAGCGTCCACCTGGGCGGGGCAGGAGAGACCCAGTACTTC. V gene TRBV29-1 combines with J gene TRBJ2-5; a weak D match, TRBD2 (6 bases). Germline V gene sequence: CDR1 SQVTM, CDR2 ANQGSEA. Trimming pared 6 bases from V and 4 bases from J, leaving 18 bases between. The CDR3 is 14 amino acids.

The chain uses TRBV10-3 and TRBJ2-1; D is possibly TRBD1 (6 bases). V was trimmed by 0 bases and J by 8 bases, leaving 14 bases between them. CDR1 ENHRY and CDR2 SYGVKD come from the germline V gene. CDR3 size: 15 residues. CDR3 nucleotides: TGTGCCATCAGTGAGTCTGGGAGACAGGAGTATGAGCAGTTCTTC. It codes for CAISESGRQEYEQFF.

The chain has TRBV7-3 and TRBJ2-7, with TRBD2 matching over 7 bases. With 1 base clipped from V and 5 bases from J, the junction kept 8 bases outside the gene matches. The CDR3 length is 15 residues. In germline, CDR1 is SGHTA, CDR2 FQGTGA. The CDR3 DNA reads TGTGCCAGCAGCTTAATGGGAGGGCCCCAAGACGAGCAGTACTTC. Amino acids: CASSLMGGPQDEQYF.

The chain is built from TRBV7-2 and TRBJ2-7, with D possibly matching TRBD1 (6 bases). Trimming cost V 5 bases and J 4 bases, with 18 bases left between them. Germline CDR1 SGHTA, CDR2 FQGNSA. The CDR3 has 15 amino acids. CDR3 coding DNA: TGTGCCAGCAGCGAGCTGACAGGACCCGCTTACGAGCAGTACTTC. Protein sequence: CASSELTGPAYEQYF.

This sequence joins TRBV2 and TRBJ1-1, with TRBD1 identical over 8 bases. Germline-derived CDR1 and CDR2 are SNHLY and FYNNEI. Trimming cost V 11 bases and J 1 base; bases outside gene matches: 15. There are 16 residues in the CDR3. CDR3 coding DNA: TGTGCCCGCTCACTCAGGACAGGGAATACGAACACTGAAGCTTTCTTT. Translated, it gives CARSLRTGNTNTEAFF. Full variable domain (remainder filled in from reference TRBV2 and TRBJ1-1): EPEVTQTPSHQVTQMGQEVILRCVPISNHLYFYWYRQILGQKVEFLVSFYNNEISEKSEIFDDQFSVERPDGSNFTLKIRSTKLEDSAMYFCARSLRTGNTNTEAFFGQGTRLTVV.

The rearrangement uses TRBV13 and TRBJ2-7, with 7 positions matching TRBD1. This CDR3 spans 15 amino acids. The germline V gene has CDR1 PRHDT and CDR2 FYEKMQ (reference sequence). V dropped 5 bases and J dropped 4; count of bases not matched to a gene: 11. The CDR3 bases are TGTGCCAGCAGCCTTTTTGACAGGGACATTTACGAGCAGTACTTC. Protein product: CASSLFDRDIYEQYF.

The chain couples TRBV4-2 to TRBJ1-3; no definite D call. CDR1 is LGHNA and CDR2 is YNFKEQ in the germline V gene. V lost 4 bases to trimming and J lost 1 base, with 14 bases between them. The CDR3 covers 16 residues. The CDR3 sequence is CASSPPFGESGNTIYF. The CDR3 DNA reads TGTGCCAGCAGCCCACCCTTTGGGGAGTCTGGAAACACCATATATTTT.

The V and J genes are TRBV13 and TRBJ2-5, with TRBD1 matching 7 bases. V lost 3 bases to trimming and J lost 5 bases; unmatched junction nucleotides: 9. Germline-derived CDR1 and CDR2 are PRHDT and FYEKMQ (reference sequence). The CDR3 length is 15 residues. The chain's CDR3 is CASSFDRVGLETQYF. CDR3 DNA sequence: TGTGCCAGCAGCTTTGACAGGGTCGGGCTGGAGACCCAGTACTTC.

This chain joins TRBV11-2 and TRBJ1-2; D is possibly TRBD1 (6 bases). CDR3 length: 15 residues. V gave up 2 bases and J gave up 8 bases, with 18 bases separating them. CDR1 and CDR2 from the germline V gene are SGHAT and FQNNGV. CDR3 protein: CASSLRVQGTEGYTF. DNA of the CDR3: TGTGCCAGCAGCTTACGTGTACAGGGAACGGAGGGCTACACCTTC.

This chain joins TRBV5-1 and TRBJ1-1; D unclear. Germline V gene lookup returns CDR1 SGHRS and CDR2 YFSETQ. V lost 0 bases and J lost 0, with 6 bases in between. The CDR3 totals 14 residues. The DNA for the CDR3 is TGCGCCAGCAGCTTGGGTTTCATGAACACTGAAGCTTTCTTT. Its protein product is CASSLGFMNTEAFF. The full variable domain, its missing parts supplied by reference TRBV5-1 and TRBJ1-1, is KAGVTQTPRYLIKTRGQQVTLSCSPISGHRSVSWYQQTPGQGLQFLFEYFSETQRNKGNFPGRFSGRQFSNSRSEMNVSTLELGDSALYLCASSLGFMNTEAFFGQGTRLTVV.

The V gene is TRBV19, the J gene TRBJ1-2, with 9 bases fitting TRBD1. Germline values: CDR1 LNHDA, CDR2 SQIVND (reference sequence). After removal of 3 bases from V and 3 bases from J, the junction contained 2 bases not matched to a gene. The length of the CDR3 is 14 residues. The chain's CDR3 is CASSMGQGDYGYTF. The CDR3 bases are TGTGCCAGTAGTATGGGACAGGGCGACTATGGCTACACCTTC.

V gene TRBV10-3 combines with J gene TRBJ2-5; D is perhaps TRBD1 (6 bases). Trimming removed 5 bases at V and 5 bases at J, with 15 bases between. Germline values: CDR1 ENHRY, CDR2 SYGVKD. The CDR3 runs to 14 residues. The CDR3 region has the DNA TGTGCCATCAGTTCGTCTAACCAGGGGGAGACCCAGTACTTC. This translates into CAISSSNQGETQYF.

In this sample, this clone turned up once. The gene calls are TRBV4-3 and TRBJ2-5; 10 bases align to TRBD2. CDR3 size: 17 residues. From germline, CDR1 is LGHNA and CDR2 YSLEER. J lost 3 bases, V lost 3 bases, and 10 bases had no gene match. This CDR3 is CASSHGLSGGVEETQYF. The DNA of the CDR3 is TGCGCCAGCAGCCACGGCCTCAGCGGGGGGGTAGAAGAGACCCAGTACTTC.

This chain connects TRBV10-2 to TRBJ2-6; the D gene is possibly TRBD1 (6 bases). Trimming took off 7 bases at V and 1 base at J, with 17 bases between the two ends. The germline V gene encodes CDR1 WSHSY and CDR2 SAAADI. The length of the CDR3 is 17 residues. CDR3 amino acids: CASIRGRGTSGANVLTF. In DNA form, the CDR3 reads TGCGCCAGCATAAGAGGCAGGGGAACATCTGGGGCCAACGTCCTGACTTTC.

As DNA, the CDR3 is TGTGCCAGCAGCAAAGCGGGGTCTAGCGGGAGGTTGTACCAAGAGACCCAGTACTTC. Protein sequence: CASSKAGSSGRLYQETQYF. The rearrangement uses TRBV21-1 and TRBJ2-5; the listed D gene, TRBD2, was not tested against the DNA. TRBV21-1 is labeled a pseudogene. CDR3 length: 19 amino acids.